This TCR beta chain was sequenced in a study of T cell responses to AZD1222 COVID-19 vaccine. Whole-study findings and limits: Sampling that yielded the repertoires occurred only after the peak T cell response.

A remark on this clone: The antigen is unknown.

The CDR3 is 16 residues long. The V end was cut by 4 bases, the J end by 0 bases, with 13 bases between. Germline V lookup: CDR1 MGHRA, CDR2 YSYEKL. Using immunoSEQ multiplex PCR, the repertoire was profiled, and TCRdb retains in-frame clones only, with some absent. The sample carries 120,000 to 150,000 clones, roughly 91% recorded once. The source was peripheral blood, collected on day 0 of AZD1222 vaccination. The chain has TRBV4-1 and TRBJ2-1; perhaps TRBD1 as D (6 bases). This clonotype was sampled from an adult in good health. CDR3 nucleotides: TGCGCCAGCAGCCCTGGACTGGACAGCTCCTACAATGAGCAGTTCTTC. This sequence encodes CASSPGLDSSYNEQFF.